This T cell receptor (beta chain) was retrieved from a study of blood T cell repertoires in COVID-19. At the level of the study: The United States, Italy and Spain provided the acute and convalescent COVID-19 samples.

The authors' processing: Amplification with reference gene primers provided the estimates of nucleated cell counts. Profiled with immunoSEQ multiplex PCR; TCRdb holds only in-frame clones, not every one. The V and J calls and clone size are taken from that table; D and trimming were inferred from the DNA. Here the sample spans tens of thousands of clones, 65% to 80% being singletons. Germline CDR1 and CDR2: MDHEN and SYDVKM. The CDR3 loop spans 22 amino acids. Trimming cost V 3 bases and J 0 bases; bases outside gene matches: 23. The rearrangement uses TRBV28 and TRBJ1-5; 7 positions match TRBD1. Sequenced material: peripheral blood. The clonotype comes from a woman older than 75 with active or convalescent COVID-19. The CDR3 region has the DNA TGTGCCAGCAGTTTCATACCCCCAGGGGGAATGGCTTCGCTTCATAGCAATCAGCCCCAGCATTTT. Its protein is CASSFIPPGGMASLHSNQPQHF. The whole variable domain, remainder taken from reference TRBV28 and TRBJ1-5, is DVKVTQSSRYLVKRTGEKVFLECVQDMDHENMFWYRQDPGLGLRLIYFSYDVKMKEKGDIPEGYSVSREKKERFSLILESASTNQTSMYLCASSFIPPGGMASLHSNQPQHFGDGTRLSIL.